The 21 T cell receptor beta chains below come from one sample, sequenced in a study of CD8 T cells in Susac syndrome. Random hexamers were used to reverse transcribe 0.5 to 1 ug of RNA. TCRdb called the immunoSEQ multiplex PCR reads again in MiXCR, with one record for every CDR3 protein. The sample has around 200,000 distinct CDR3 sequences; 92% are singletons. The material sequenced was CD8+ T cells from PBMCs. The receptors stem from a human donor with multiple sclerosis.

The CDR3 reads CASSSAPGEETQYF. CDR3 coding DNA: TGTGCCAGCAGCTCCGCCCCGGGGGAAGAGACCCAGTACTTC. V is TRBV7-8 and J is TRBJ2-5, with D perhaps TRBD2 (6 bases). Germline-derived CDR1 and CDR2 are SGHVS and FQNEAQ. The CDR3 is made up of 14 amino acids. Trimming removed 4 bases from V and 3 bases from J, with 12 bases in between.

This clonotype turned up a few times. The chain recombines TRBV13 with TRBJ2-7; D not resolved. CDR1 PRHDT and CDR2 FYEKMQ come from the germline V gene (reference sequence). Trimming removed 2 bases from V and 1 base from J, with 3 bases in between. The CDR3 covers 12 residues. The CDR3 bases are TGTGCCAGCAGCTTAAGATCCTACGAGCAGTACTTC. Translation gives CASSLRSYEQYF.

This chain uses TRBV19 with TRBJ2-7; tentative D call: TRBD2 (6 bases). Trimming removed 5 bases from V and 2 bases from J, with 22 bases in between. This CDR3 spans 17 amino acids. Germline-derived CDR1 and CDR2 are LNHDA and SQIVND (reference sequence). The CDR3 bases are TGTGCCAGTAGTCAGAATCCGGGACTGCGTTTTACCTACGAGCAGTACTTC. This encodes CASSQNPGLRFTYEQYF.

CDR3 sequence (DNA): TGTGCCAGCAGCTTGGGGGATTGGGACACCGGGGAGCTGTTTTTT. Amino acid sequence: CASSLGDWDTGELFF. The V gene is TRBV7-8, the J gene TRBJ2-2; tentatively, D is TRBD1 or TRBD2 (5 bases each). V dropped 3 bases and J dropped 3 bases, with 11 bases sitting between them. The CDR3 consists of 15 residues. CDR1 and CDR2 from the germline V gene are SGHVS and FQNEAQ. The entire variable domain, with the rest obtained from reference TRBV7-8 and TRBJ2-2, is as follows: GAGVSQSPRYKVAKRGQDVALRCDPISGHVSLFWYQQALGQGPEFLTYFQNEAQLDKSGLPSDRFFAERPEGSVSTLKIQRTQQEDSAVYLCASSLGDWDTGELFFGEGSRLTVL.

The rearrangement uses TRBV4-1 and TRBJ2-7; D gene uncertain. CDR3 size: 15 residues. Germline V gives CDR1 MGHRA, CDR2 YSYEKL. The germline V and J ends were trimmed by 0 bases and 1 base, with 10 bases remaining between them. The CDR3 sequence: CASSQDWAESYEQYF. The CDR3 coding sequence is TGCGCCAGCAGCCAAGATTGGGCTGAATCCTACGAGCAGTACTTC.

The chain combines TRBV7-9 with TRBJ2-5; no reliable D call. Germline-derived CDR1 and CDR2 are SEHNR and FQNEAQ (reference sequence). Trimming shortened V by 3 bases and J by 2 bases, and 10 bases separated the two germline ends. This CDR3 has 14 residues. This CDR3 reads CASSFLADQETQYF. CDR3 nucleotide sequence: TGTGCCAGCAGCTTTCTTGCGGATCAAGAGACCCAGTACTTC.

The DNA for the CDR3 is TGTGCCAGCAGCTTGCCGGGACAGTTCTCCTACGAGCAGTACTTC. Translation gives CASSLPGQFSYEQYF. V is TRBV7-9 and J is TRBJ2-7; 7 nucleotides match TRBD1. CDR1 and CDR2 (germline): SEHNR, FQNEAQ (reference sequence). The CDR3 consists of 15 residues. V lost 3 bases, J lost 0 bases, and 5 bases stayed unmatched. Filled out from reference TRBV7-9 and TRBJ2-7, the complete variable domain reads DTGVSQNPRHKITKRGQNVTFRCDPISEHNRLYWYRQTLGQGPEFLTYFQNEAQLEKSRLLSDRFSAERPKGSFSTLEIQRTEQGDSAMYLCASSLPGQFSYEQYFGPGTRLTVT.

The chain is built from TRBV6-1 and TRBJ2-1; 9 bases align to TRBD2. Germline V lookup: CDR1 MNHNS, CDR2 SASEGT. Trimming at V came to 5 bases and at J to 7 bases, leaving 15 bases not matched to a gene. This CDR3 region has 17 residues. CDR3 nucleotides: TGTGCCAGCAGTCCCCGGGGACTAGCTCGAGAGAAAAATGAGCAGTTCTTC. This sequence encodes CASSPRGLAREKNEQFF.

This rearrangement joins TRBV27 to TRBJ1-4, with TRBD1 identical over 8 bases. With 6 bases clipped from V and 12 bases from J, the junction kept 12 bases outside the gene matches. Per the germline V gene, CDR1 is MNHEY and CDR2 is SMNVEV (reference sequence). The CDR3 length is 14 residues. The CDR3 protein is CASSPGQVARQLFF. CDR3 DNA sequence: TGTGCCAGCAGCCCGGGACAGGTCGCGCGCCAACTGTTTTTT. Filled out from reference TRBV27 and TRBJ1-4, the complete variable domain reads EAQVTQNPRYLITVTGKKLTVTCSQNMNHEYMSWYRQDPGLGLRQIYYSMNVEVTDKGDVPEGYKVSRKEKRNFPLILESPSPNQTSLYFCASSPGQVARQLFFGSGTQLSVL.

The chain employs TRBV4-3 and TRBJ2-1; D ambiguous. The V end lost 0 bases, the J end lost 8 bases, and 8 bases lay between the germline ends. The length of the CDR3 is 13 residues. The germline V gene has CDR1 LGHNA and CDR2 YSLEER. The CDR3 reads CASSQDTADEQFF. CDR3 nucleotide sequence: TGCGCCAGCAGCCAAGATACGGCCGATGAGCAGTTCTTC.

This chain uses TRBV10-3 with TRBJ1-1; TRBD1 might be the D (5 bases). Germline V gene data show CDR1 as ENHRY and CDR2 as SYGVKD. V was clipped by 4 bases and J by 4 bases, with 22 bases between them. The CDR3 has 17 amino acids. CDR3 loop: CAISGPRVSVQVTEAFF. The CDR3 DNA sequence: TGTGCCATCAGTGGTCCCAGGGTGTCGGTTCAAGTCACTGAAGCTTTCTTT.

With respect to this clonotype: One end of the junction does not line up with germline, which may come from a read error. The chain is built from TRBV7-6 and TRBJ2-7, with D unclear. Germline assignment: CDR1 SGHVS and CDR2 FNYEAQ. The CDR3 loop spans 13 amino acids. This chain's CDR3 is CASSQAQLYEQCF. For the CDR3, the DNA is TGTGCCAGCAGCCAGGCCCAACTGTACGAGCAGTGCTTC.

The chain uses TRBV20-1 and TRBJ2-7; TRBD2 matches 10 bases. With V trimmed by 6 bases and J by 4 bases, 9 bases remained unmatched. The germline V gene encodes CDR1 DFQATT and CDR2 SNEGSKA (reference sequence). The CDR3 runs 14 residues. This chain's CDR3 is CSAKRTSGSYEQYF. In DNA, the CDR3 is TGCAGTGCGAAAAGGACTAGCGGTTCGTACGAGCAGTACTTC.

The chain combines TRBV7-9 with TRBJ2-5, with a possible D match to TRBD2 (5 bases). The ends were cut back, 7 bases at V and 3 bases at J, with 15 bases in the middle. The length of the CDR3 is 14 residues. The V gene's germline CDR1 is SEHNR and CDR2 FQNEAQ (reference sequence). This CDR3 is CASTSGPSEETQYF. CDR3 bases: TGTGCCAGCACCAGCGGTCCCTCGGAAGAGACCCAGTACTTC.

The chain couples TRBV7-9 to TRBJ2-1; TRBD2 matches at 9 bases. The V gene's germline CDR1 is SEHNR and CDR2 FQNEAQ (reference sequence). This CDR3 is built from 14 residues. The junction had 6 bases not matched to a gene; V was cut back by 4 bases and J by 8 bases. Here the CDR3 reads CASSYSGSMYEQFF. Here the CDR3 DNA reads TGTGCCAGCAGCTATAGCGGGAGTATGTATGAGCAGTTCTTC.

The CDR3 here is CASSLDGAISYGYTF. CDR3 sequence (DNA): TGTGCCAGCAGCTTGGACGGGGCTATCAGCTATGGCTACACCTTC. This chain links TRBV5-6 with TRBJ1-2; weak D call: TRBD1 (5 bases). The CDR3 is made up of 15 amino acids. CDR1 and CDR2 from the germline V gene are SGHDT and YYEEEE. Trimming removed 0 bases from V and 4 bases from J, with 13 bases in between. Combining the CDR3 with reference TRBV5-6 and TRBJ1-2 gives the whole variable domain DAGVTQSPTHLIKTRGQQVTLRCSPKSGHDTVSWYQQALGQGPQFIFQYYEEEERQRGNFPDRFSGHQFPNYSSELNVNALLLGDSALYLCASSLDGAISYGYTFGSGTRLTVV.

The rearrangement links TRBV4-1 to TRBJ2-7; weak D call: TRBD1 (5 bases). Germline CDR1 is MGHRA and CDR2 is YSYEKL. V was clipped by 5 bases and J by 0 bases, with 11 bases between them. The CDR3 contains 14 residues. DNA for the CDR3: TGCGCCAGCAGCTCGGACATACTCTCCTACGAGCAGTACTTC. It is translated as CASSSDILSYEQYF.

The chain has TRBV29-1 and TRBJ2-1, with TRBD1 as a possible D gene (6 bases). The V gene lost 7 bases and the J gene lost 3 bases, with 10 bases spanning the gap. This CDR3 has 12 amino acids. Germline loops: CDR1 SQVTM, CDR2 ANQGSEA. CDR3 region: CSALTGYNEQFF. Written as DNA, the CDR3 is TGCAGCGCCTTGACAGGCTACAATGAGCAGTTCTTC.

The rearrangement joins TRBV20-1 to TRBJ2-7; 11 positions match TRBD2. Germline lookup yields CDR1 DFQATT and CDR2 SNEGSKA (reference sequence). V lost 6 bases and J lost 4; bases outside the gene matches: 8. The CDR3 contains 14 residues. This CDR3 reads CSAGQTSGGYEQYF. The CDR3, as DNA: TGCAGTGCCGGACAAACTAGCGGGGGTTACGAGCAGTACTTC.

The chain combines TRBV6-5 with TRBJ2-1; D tentatively fits TRBD1 or TRBD2 (6 bases each). CDR1 is MNHEY and CDR2 is SVGAGI in the germline V gene. Trimming took off 2 bases at V and 2 bases at J, with 13 bases between the two ends. The CDR3 sequence is 16 residues long. CDR3 protein: CASSYEWGATYNEQFF. The CDR3 DNA follows: TGTGCCAGCAGTTACGAGTGGGGGGCTACCTACAATGAGCAGTTCTTC.

The rearrangement links TRBV30 to TRBJ2-1; no reliable D call. CDR3 length: 14 amino acids. Between the trimmed V and J ends, which lost 5 bases and 8 bases, there was a span of 19 bases. Per the germline V gene, CDR1 is GTSNPN and CDR2 is SVGIG (reference sequence). The CDR3 protein is CAWSSGGLSHEQFF. The CDR3 nucleotides read TGTGCCTGGTCGTCCGGCGGTCTGTCCCATGAGCAGTTCTTC.